The following is a T cell receptor (beta chain) sequence with its context. The antigen is unknown. This record comes from a study of CD8 T cells in ankylosing spondylitis. General study findings and limits: Within ankylosing spondylitis blood, a TCR beta motif made up of seven to nine highly homologous variants appeared to be characteristic.

V lost 0 bases and J lost 1; bases outside the gene matches: 2. This CDR3 is 15 amino acids long. The germline V gene has CDR1 DFQATT and CDR2 SNEGSKA (reference sequence). Using its own MiXCR run on the 5' RACE reads, TCRdb lists one record per CDR3 protein. The profile covers fewer than 750,000 distinct CDR3 sequences, with about 20% appearing a single time and under 20% taken by the ten largest. This TCR derives from a male donor with ankylosing spondylitis. The chain has TRBV20-1 and TRBJ2-3; 9 nucleotides line up with TRBD2. What was sequenced was blood, either unsorted or a sorted T cell fraction (not recorded which). This CDR3 is CSARDIAGGTDTQYF. In nucleotides, the CDR3 is TGCAGTGCTAGAGATATAGCGGGGGGCACAGATACGCAGTATTTT.